This T cell receptor (beta chain) was profiled in a study of cytomegalovirus exposure and HLA in healthy donors (TCRdb year 2017). Notes on the research overall: An earlier analysis of a few hundred of the donors reported 250 to 300 Gb of sequence data and around 100 million unique TCR beta sequences obtained from around 170 million T cells. Roughly 300 gigabases of sequencing data and 80 million or so unique TCR sequences were included in an early release covering 550 to 800 HLA-typed donors. The genetic ancestry cluster associated with self-reported Caucasian donors included over 80% of the approximately 410 genotyped donors. The study was designed to test whether signatures of past pathogen exposure could be identified by cataloging public T cell receptors. The study profiled the T cell repertoires of some 610 subjects by immunosequencing and related them to cytomegalovirus serostatus. Along with the approximately 670-subject first cohort, a separate validation cohort of over 90 different subjects was used. High-throughput TCR immunosequencing, statistical association of individual TCRs with disease status, and machine learning were combined to predict cytomegalovirus infection status. A later analysis re-analyzed previously published TCR beta repertoires from 500 to 700 donors and added high-resolution HLA genotyping to study TCR occurrence patterns. In the later analysis, no new phenotypic data were used to find candidate immune exposures; instead, reliance was placed on TCR beta sequences and their occurrence across donors. An earlier analysis of approximately 630 of the donors applied high-throughput TCR beta sequencing to assess whether each TCR beta V gene segment acted as functional or pseudogenic. Alongside the repertoire data, information on donor age, sex, ethnicity and CMV serostatus was compiled. Genome-wide SNP genotypes for about 65% of the roughly 670 donors were used in a later genetic analysis, which treated that subset as a discovery cohort. All discovery cohort repertoires had been generated using a single sequencing platform. Class I and class II HLA loci were covered by the typing at four-digit resolution. The number of donors typed differed by locus, with 629-630 for A, B, C, DRB1 and DQB1, around 500 for DQA1, 600 to 610 for DPA1, and under 490 for DPB1. Roughly 5 DR-DQ haplotypes were handled as single units for association and clustering because linkage in the cohort was strong. Across around 400 genotyped donors of the cohort, an average of about 240,000 unique TCR beta nucleotide sequences per donor were sequenced, and approximately 19% of those sequences were non-productive. Results and caveats for the whole study, not just this receptor: Some IMGT-functional V segments, including TRBV6-2 and TRBV6-3, could not be distinguished by the 87-base-pair reads and were therefore excluded. In a later analysis, HLA-associated TCR beta chains were found to be more clonally expanded and to have lower generation probabilities than equally common non-associated chains. The sequencing pipeline was judged likely to have produced a cluster of highly shared sequence variants as a technical artifact. In vitro tests confirmed that a few of the cytomegalovirus-associated TCR beta chains recognize cytomegalovirus antigens. When HLA alleles, especially DR and DQ, strongly co-occurred, TCR associations were difficult to assign to individual alleles. For the cohort, immune exposure information was limited to CMV serostatus. Specific HLA alleles were associated with some 15,000 TCR beta sequences at a false discovery rate of 0.05 in a later analysis. The cohort was sequenced for TCR beta chains only, and without alpha or paired-chain data the features that could be detected were limited. In a later analysis, several top co-occurrence clusters were reported to appear linked to parvovirus B19, influenza, CMV and Epstein-Barr virus. An association between a missense DCLRE1C variant and V-gene and J-gene trimming of TCR beta chains was found in a later genetic analysis and replicated in an independent cohort. In a later analysis, TCR association rates were found to vary across HLA loci, with the most associated TCRs seen for DRB1 alleles and the fewest for HLA-C alleles. According to a later genetic analysis, donors in an Asian-associated ancestry cluster had fewer N-insertions in productive TCRs than the approximately 630-donor mean. A further reported finding was that TCR beta sequences accurately predicted the HLA-A and HLA-B alleles for most subjects in the first cohort. Sequencing depth was assumed to be roughly uniform across donors in the presence/absence analyses, though that assumption may not hold. The authors suggested that the approach could potentially be extended to other disease states and immunological phenotypes. The study listed 164 TCR beta chains as associated with cytomegalovirus. The earlier analysis of fewer than 750 of the donors excluded some 15 rarely observed V segments, including chromosome 9 orphons, because counts were too low. Most TCR sequences were observed very rarely across donors, whereas some public TCRs were present in many individuals. Broadly in line with IMGT annotations, most TCR beta V segments showed up in productive rearrangements about 87% or about 30% of the time in an earlier analysis of roughly 590 of the donors. Cytomegalovirus status was reported to be diagnosed by the classifier with high specificity and sensitivity in both the original and validation cohorts. Correlated functional status among segregating V segments might reflect linkage disequilibrium, but an unknown experimental factor could not be ruled out. According to a later analysis, most CMV-associated TCR beta chains appeared to be HLA-restricted, and the HLA associations seemed to be driven largely by CMV exposure. HLA typing was unavailable for some donors at each locus, so association tests used only the typed subset.

The cohort consisted of 670 or so healthy bone marrow donors. Cohort members were all nominally healthy when sampled, although unrecorded immune exposures were likely present. The donor tested CMV seropositive and was one of the 289 seropositive cohort members. Every donor gave a peripheral blood sample, and the peripheral blood mononuclear cells from that sample were used for TCR beta sequencing. The Qiagen DNeasy Blood Extraction Kit was used to extract genomic DNA from the blood cell samples. On this clone: Its antigen specificity is not known. No quality values exist for individual bases; no much larger clone is one base distant.

V gives up 3 bases and J gives up 4 bases, and the segment between their germline ends measures 19 bases. Spanning cysteine to phenylalanine, the CDR3 consists of 15 amino acids. Only the CDR3 region is kept as DNA, spanning 45 bases read in frame from base 1. The germline V gene yields SQVTM for CDR1 and ANQGSEA for CDR2. The library came from the immunoSEQ multiplex PCR assay. The multiplex PCR relied on a mix of 60 forward primers for TCR Vbeta segments and 13 reverse primers for TCR Jbeta segments. The CDR3 region of rearranged TCR beta genes was amplified from genomic DNA with a multiplex PCR assay. The Illumina HiSeq System was used to sequence the amplified TCR beta libraries as 87-base-pair reads. In the paper's pipeline: Across the 640 or so repertoires, a later analysis counted tens of millions of unique TCR beta chains, about 10 million of which were shared by at least two donors. A nearest-neighbor algorithm error-corrected the raw reads and collapsed the reads into unique sequences, merging closely related sequences to remove PCR and sequencing errors. CDR3 sequences were aligned to IMGT reference sequences to assign V, D and J gene segments. For a sequence to be retained, a match of at least six nucleotides to both a V gene segment and a J gene segment was required. Rearrangements were called productive when the CDR3 lacked stop codons and stayed in frame with V and J; all others were non-productive. CDR3 was defined by IMGT convention, running from the second conserved V-encoded cysteine to the conserved J-encoded phenylalanine. The earlier analysis of around 640 of the donors excluded sequences that lacked an unambiguous match to a single V gene segment. An earlier analysis of fewer than 750 of the donors classified V segments as functional when productive rearrangements were above 56.7% and as segregating when the standard deviation between donors was above 5%. A statistical classification framework was built to diagnose cytomegalovirus status from the catalog of TCR beta chain sequences. A later analysis assigned V and J genes by comparing TCR nucleotide sequences with IMGT/GENE-DB human TR gene sequences. Using the TCRdist pipeline, a later analysis assigned CDR3 sequences along with most-parsimonious VDJ recombination scenarios. In a later analysis, each TCR beta chain was defined by its CDR3 amino acid sequence together with its V-gene family, and reads without a unique V-gene family were excluded. In a later analysis, several hundred highly shared, low-generation-probability nucleotide sequences were removed to address suspected cross-contamination and a sequencing artifact. In a later analysis, a clonal expansion index was calculated for each public chain from normalized within-repertoire ranks of inferred template counts. A later analysis computed generation probabilities with a VDJ recombination model fitted to out-of-frame rearrangements, and checked the results against IGoR. A later analysis scored TCR-TCR, TCR-HLA and TCR-CMV co-occurrence with hypergeometric tests, applying a repertoire-size bias correction to TCR pairs. To estimate false discovery rates, a later analysis permuted the HLA or CMV assignments 20 times. In a later analysis, co-occurring TCRs were grouped with DBSCAN, and TCRdist sequence similarity was added when clustering was performed within HLA-allele-positive subsets. Repertoires with fewer than 30,000 or more than 120,000 public chains, plus five repertoires with anomalous nucleotide sharing, were excluded from co-occurrence clustering. TCRdb provides this immuneACCESS table in a form limited to in-frame rearrangements. Some clones are lacking; in checked studies, under half of them reflect an unresolved V gene, and why the rest are absent is not known. That table supplies the V and J calls and clone size; D and trimming were determined from the DNA. Counted in this sample were roughly 150,000 clones; under 70% of them appeared once. The top ten hold about 10% of the sample.

Here the chain combines TRBV29-1 and TRBJ2-7; perhaps TRBD1 is the D gene, with 7 bases matching. Specimen: PBMCs. The receptor was derived from a man aged 25 to 45 in good health and CMV-seropositive. The CDR3 region has the sequence CSVERQGGISYEQYF. In nucleotides, the sequence is TGCAGCGTTGAGCGGCAGGGGGGTATATCTTACGAGCAGTACTTC.